Described below is a single TCR beta chain sequence and its context. This record comes from a study of CD8+ T cells in alopecia areata. The sequencing template was cDNA reverse transcribed from extracted RNA. The protocol was immunoSEQ multiplex PCR, while the TCRdb copy is restricted to in-frame clones and leaves out a portion. The table shows under 250,000 clones, with roughly three fifths occurring only once. Sequences were obtained from CD8+ T cells sorted from blood. The sequence derives from a human donor in good health.

The CDR3 bases are TGTGCCAGCAGCTTAGTGAGCGAATGGGGGGCCTACAATGAGCAGTTCTTC. This gives the protein CASSLVSEWGAYNEQFF. This chain connects TRBV13 to TRBJ2-1; D might be TRBD2 (6 bases). The length of the CDR3 is 17 residues. Germline CDR1 PRHDT, CDR2 FYEKMQ (reference sequence). Trimming stripped 1 base from V and 2 bases from J, with 15 bases between.